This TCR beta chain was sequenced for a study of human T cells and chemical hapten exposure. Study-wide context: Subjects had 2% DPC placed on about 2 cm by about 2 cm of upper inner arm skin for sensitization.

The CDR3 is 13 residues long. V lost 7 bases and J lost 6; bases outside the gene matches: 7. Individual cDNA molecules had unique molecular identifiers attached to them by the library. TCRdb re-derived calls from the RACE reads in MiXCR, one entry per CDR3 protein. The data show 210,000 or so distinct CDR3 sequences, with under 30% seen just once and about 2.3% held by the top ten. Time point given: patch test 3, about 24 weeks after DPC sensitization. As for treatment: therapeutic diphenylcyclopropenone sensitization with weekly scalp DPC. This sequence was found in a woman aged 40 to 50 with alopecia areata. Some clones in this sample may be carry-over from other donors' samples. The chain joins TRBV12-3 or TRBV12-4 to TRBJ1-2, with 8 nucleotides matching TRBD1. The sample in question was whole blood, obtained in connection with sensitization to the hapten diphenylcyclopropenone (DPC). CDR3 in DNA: TGTGCCAGCAACAGACAGGGGATTGATGGCTACACCTTC. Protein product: CASNRQGIDGYTF.